The 17 T cell receptor beta chains below come from one sample, sequenced in a study of T cells in Graves' hyperthyroidism and ophthalmopathy. The TCR beta CDR3 regions underwent amplification using RNA transcripts as the source. Researchers ran a first-round RT-PCR on the TCR CDR3 using the HTBI primer set. TCRdb called the multiplex PCR reads again in MiXCR, with one record for every CDR3 protein. Altogether roughly 330,000 distinct CDR3 sequences are present, roughly 15% being singletons, with the ten largest covering around 34%. The sequenced material came from blood. The receptors shown here come from a man younger than 40 with Graves' hyperthyroidism.

This clonotype has more than one count but fewer than ten. This sequence joins TRBV5-1 and TRBJ2-3; tentatively, D is TRBD1 or TRBD2 (5 bases each). CDR1 is SGHRS and CDR2 is YFSETQ in the germline V gene. V lost 0 bases, J lost 2 bases, and 10 bases lay in between. The CDR3 length is 15 residues. Here the CDR3 reads CASSLGGFDTDTQYF. DNA for the CDR3: TGCGCCAGCAGCTTGGGGGGGTTCGACACAGATACGCAGTATTTT.

This rearrangement joins TRBV12-3 or TRBV12-4 to TRBJ1-1; D possibly corresponds to TRBD1 (5 bases). The CDR3 runs 13 residues. The V gene lost 10 bases and the J gene lost 4 bases, with 16 bases spanning the gap. CDR3 nucleotide sequence: TGTGCCATATCGGCAGGGAAGGGCACTGAAGCTTTCTTT. Translating it yields CAISAGKGTEAFF.

The sample holds many counts of this clonotype. The rearrangement links TRBV20-1 to TRBJ2-3; 8 bases line up with TRBD2. CDR3 length equals 17 residues. The germline V gene encodes CDR1 DFQATT and CDR2 SNEGSKA (reference sequence). Trimming cost V 6 bases and J 1 base; bases outside gene matches: 15. The CDR3 sequence: CSAIDWTSTYRTDTQYF. The DNA of the CDR3 is TGCAGTGCCATAGACTGGACTAGCACCTACCGCACAGATACGCAGTATTTT.

The V gene is TRBV5-1, the J gene TRBJ2-3, with TRBD1 identical over 9 bases. Germline assignment: CDR1 SGHRS and CDR2 YFSETQ. Trimming at V came to 4 bases and at J to 6 bases, leaving 9 bases not matched to a gene. The CDR3 is 15 amino acids. The CDR3 nucleotides read TGCGCCAGCAGCCGAGGGACAGGGAATTACGATACGCAGTATTTT. Amino acids: CASSRGTGNYDTQYF. Full variable domain (rest looked up from reference TRBV5-1 and TRBJ2-3): KAGVTQTPRYLIKTRGQQVTLSCSPISGHRSVSWYQQTPGQGLQFLFEYFSETQRNKGNFPGRFSGRQFSNSRSEMNVSTLELGDSALYLCASSRGTGNYDTQYFGPGTRLTVL.

This clonotype was counted many times. This chain joins TRBV7-9 and TRBJ2-5; no firm D call. CDR1 and CDR2 from the germline V gene are SEHNR and FQNEAQ (reference sequence). The ends were cut back, 5 bases at V and 5 bases at J, with 18 bases in the middle. The CDR3 has 15 amino acids. CDR3 in DNA: TGTGCCAGCAGCCCTGAGCGAGACCCCATGGAGACCCAGTACTTC. This gives the protein CASSPERDPMETQYF.

As regards this clonotype: A clone one base away is much larger, so this may be a read error. Likely a read error: the CDR3 ends without its conserved phenylalanine or tryptophan. This chain links TRBV16 with TRBJ1-4; D gene uncertain. The CDR3 covers 15 residues. CDR1 is KGHSY, CDR2 FQNENV, per germline. Trimming left V 0 bases short and J 0 bases short, with 5 bases between. The CDR3 sequence: CASSQSRPTNEKLFY. CDR3 sequence (DNA): TGTGCCAGCAGCCAATCTCGTCCAACTAATGAAAAACTGTTTTAT.

The V call is TRBV10-2, the J call TRBJ1-2; maybe TRBD1 (5 bases). CDR1 is WSHSY and CDR2 is SAAADI in the germline V gene. CDR3 length equals 12 residues. The germline V and J ends were trimmed by 8 bases and 6 bases, with 13 bases remaining between them. CDR3 coding DNA: TGCGCCAGCGCCGGAGAGGGGCATGGCTACACCTTC. This translates into CASAGEGHGYTF.

The rearrangement uses TRBV20-1 and TRBJ2-6; no firm D call. The germline V gene encodes CDR1 DFQATT and CDR2 SNEGSKA (reference sequence). V was shortened by 4 bases and J by 2 bases, with 0 bases between the two germline ends. The CDR3 runs 11 residues. CDR3 in amino acids: CSATGANVLTF. The CDR3 DNA is TGCAGTGCTACTGGGGCCAACGTCCTGACTTTC.

This clonotype was counted once. This may come from a read error, since a much larger clone is one base off. The chain has TRBV20-1 and TRBJ1-2; 11 nucleotides align to TRBD1. CDR1 DFQATT and CDR2 SNEGSKA come from the germline V gene (reference sequence). The CDR3 runs 16 residues. As DNA, the CDR3 is TGCAAACCCCATCCCGGGACAGGGGGTGGAGGCTATGGCTACACCTTC. This gives the protein CKPHPGTGGGGYGYTF.

This clonotype was counted at least ten times. This chain connects TRBV6-1 to TRBJ2-7, with 8 nucleotides matching TRBD2. With 3 bases clipped from V and 9 bases from J, the junction kept 13 bases outside the gene matches. CDR1 and CDR2 (germline): MNHNS, SASEGT. The CDR3 runs to 15 residues. CDR3 amino acids: CASSDIGAGDSGQYF. CDR3 DNA sequence: TGTGCCAGCAGTGACATAGGAGCGGGAGACAGCGGGCAGTACTTC.

This chain links TRBV11-2 with TRBJ2-3; the D is unclear. Germline CDR1 reads SGHAT; CDR2 reads FQNNGV. The CDR3 runs to 14 residues. Trimming left V 0 bases short and J 6 bases short, with 10 bases between. The CDR3 here is CASSLDGAGDTQYF. In DNA, the CDR3 is TGTGCCAGCAGCTTAGACGGCGCCGGGGATACGCAGTATTTT.

The chain is built from TRBV5-5 and TRBJ2-5; 7 nucleotides agree with TRBD1. CDR3 length equals 14 residues. CDR1 SGHKS and CDR2 YYEKEE come from the germline V gene (reference sequence). V lost 2 bases, J lost 5 bases, and 6 bases stayed unmatched. Here the CDR3 reads CASSLRQGGETQYF. As DNA, the CDR3 is TGTGCCAGCAGCTTAAGACAGGGCGGGGAGACCCAGTACTTC.

This clonotype was observed many times. The chain recombines TRBV28 with TRBJ1-1; D not resolved. The germline gives CDR1 MDHEN, CDR2 SYDVKM. The CDR3 totals 18 residues. V dropped 6 bases and J dropped 0 bases, with 23 bases sitting between them. CDR3 region: CASRTPDGARRMNTEAFF. CDR3 coding DNA: TGTGCCAGCAGAACCCCGGATGGCGCCAGGCGCATGAACACTGAAGCTTTCTTT.

This chain links TRBV25-1 with TRBJ1-2; 9 bases are a match to TRBD1. The J segment lost 6 bases and the V segment lost 2 bases, leaving 4 bases of the junction unmatched. This CDR3 contains 14 residues. The germline V gene has CDR1 MGHDK and CDR2 SYGVNS. The CDR3 loop reads CASSELGTGNGYTF. The CDR3 DNA follows: TGTGCCAGCAGTGAACTCGGGACAGGGAATGGCTACACCTTC.

The gene calls are TRBV18 and TRBJ2-2, with D unclear. The CDR3 is 15 residues long. Trimming removed 2 bases from V and 4 bases from J, with 11 bases in between. Germline V gene data show CDR1 as KGHSH and CDR2 as LQKENI. The CDR3: CASSPAIVGTGELFF. CDR3 sequence (DNA): TGTGCCAGCTCACCAGCGATAGTGGGCACCGGGGAGCTGTTTTTT.

This clonotype was seen repeatedly, ten times or more. V is TRBV5-1 and J is TRBJ2-7, with 9 bases identical to TRBD1. CDR1 SGHRS and CDR2 YFSETQ come from the germline V gene. J gave up 5 bases and V 3 bases, and 6 bases lay outside the gene matches. The CDR3 has 14 residues. The CDR3: CASSSGTGLDEQYF. Written as DNA, the CDR3 is TGCGCCAGCAGCTCCGGGACAGGGCTCGACGAGCAGTACTTC.

This chain joins TRBV18 and TRBJ2-5; TRBD1 is a possible D gene (6 bases). CDR3 length: 13 amino acids. CDR1 and CDR2 (germline): KGHSH, LQKENI. V lost 2 bases, J lost 5 bases, and 9 bases lay in between. The CDR3 is CASSPRTGETQYF. The CDR3 DNA sequence: TGTGCCAGCTCACCAAGAACAGGGGAGACCCAGTACTTC.